These T cell receptor beta chains were read from a single sample in a study of cytomegalovirus exposure and HLA in healthy donors. Generated by immunoSEQ multiplex PCR, the TCRdb table keeps only in-frame clones and is missing some. Among 270,000 or so clones listed, about nine tenths were seen once. Specimen: PBMCs. The receptors stem from a man aged 35 to 55 in good health and CMV-seropositive. Both conserved end residues are part of each CDR3. Each record gives: V gene, D gene, CDR3 protein. A D gene is named only where the DNA matches it firmly.

TRBV2 | - | CASSWTAQETQYF
TRBV28 | TRBD2 | CASSLLLGLAGEGAETQYF
TRBV13 | - | CASSFVGEAEQFF
TRBV11-2 | TRBD1 | CASSSLIGQGRYGYTF
TRBV7-9 | - | CSSSYWRTGRSSSYEQYF
TRBV28 | TRBD1 | CASRPGTGGQPQHF
TRBV5-1 | - | CASSSAGAADTQYF
TRBV15 | TRBD2 | CATSRLNLAGVSKNIQYF
TRBV14 | TRBD2 | CASSPLAGSYNEQFF
TRBV11-2 | TRBD1 | CASSFPGQLARAQF
TRBV14 | - | CASSQDRTAGETQYF
TRBV18 | TRBD1 | CASSPLGQIQETQYF
TRBV5-1 | TRBD2 | CASSPGTSGIRQYF